Included here is one T cell receptor beta chain sequence, with context. This clone was recorded once. This clone's antigen is unknown. No clone much larger than this one lies a single base away; base qualities are absent. The immunoSEQ Assay, which relies on bias-controlled multiplex PCR amplification of genomic DNA, was used to profile TCRbeta CDR3 regions. On the study's bioinformatics: The absolute abundance of each unique TCRbeta CDR3 region was quantified after sequences were collapsed and filtered. Differential abundance was tested with a binomial (Fisher-equivalent) model and with a beta-binomial model adding time-dependent variance fitted from healthy donors. Any clone with fewer than 5 combined templates was excluded, and a clone was called differentially abundant if its Benjamini-Hochberg FDR was below 0.01. In the beta-binomial model, variance was expressed as a function of the total template count across the two samples, in the form v = (b*log(k)+a)^2. TCRdb took over this immuneACCESS table, retaining in-frame rearrangements with V and J assigned. Such tables are incomplete; in checked studies, under half of the missing clones stem from an unresolved V gene, and the remainder is unexplained. The V and J calls and the clone size are those of that table, but D and trimming were determined from the DNA. A total of roughly 61,000 clones appear in this sample, more than 70% of them only once. 3.5% to 4.5% of the sample is in the top ten clones.

The data originate from a study of identifying expanded T cells in peripheral blood (dated by TCRdb to the late 2010s). Regarding the study in general: Technical replicates were generated by sequencing separate aliquots of the same genomic DNA pool, with four replicates compared pairwise.

From cysteine to phenylalanine, the CDR3 is 16 amino acids long. The sequence is cut down to CDR3 DNA, 48 bases in frame from base 1. The germline V gene encodes CDR1 LNHDA and CDR2 SQIVND (reference sequence). The V and J ends are trimmed by 0 bases and 1 base, leaving 7 bases between them. No immune events, such as infections, were documented for the healthy donors during the collection period. Time-dependent variance in a beta-binomial model of T-cell clone differential abundance was calibrated using healthy-donor blood repertoires as a training cohort. There were about 10 healthy donors in the training cohort, of whom 3 were female and 7 were male. On average the donors were approximately 42 years old, and their ages spanned roughly 29 to 64 years. Obtained from a commercial supplier, whole blood was collected from each healthy donor at three time points set around two weeks apart. For immunosequencing, genomic DNA was extracted from unsorted whole blood.

Study-wide findings and limitations: The authors expected biological variance in healthy repertoires might increase further over much longer intervals such as months to years. Variance in clone template counts between roughly two-week samples significantly increased with total template count across all healthy donors. The binomial model flagged around 1.2 differentially abundant clones between technical replicates but 15 to 17 over around two weeks and approximately 18 over roughly 4 weeks. Across all healthy-donor time intervals, the beta-binomial model significantly cut both the number of clones called differentially abundant and the false-positive rate.

Sequenced sample: blood. The chain is made from TRBV19 and TRBJ2-6; the D gene cannot be resolved beyond TRBD1 or TRBD2, each matching 5 bases. This sequence was found in a person aged 18-69 years in good health. The nucleotides read TGTGCCAGTAGTATAGACGGGGCGTCTGGGGCCAACGTCCTGACTTTC. The encoded protein is CASSIDGASGANVLTF.